Shown below are 5 T cell receptor beta chains from a single sample sequenced in a study of OX40 agonist ivuxolimab in advanced cancers. Measured with immunoSEQ multiplex PCR; TCRdb has only the in-frame clones, and not every one. There are 50,000 to 60,000 clones in the sample; about nine tenths occur only once, and 5% to 7% lies in the top ten. The starting material was CD4+ or CD8+ T cells sorted from blood, obtained in a trial of the OX40 agonist ivuxolimab. The receptors here all came from an adult with an advanced solid tumor such as melanoma, head and neck, liver or kidney cancer.

Points on this clone: Germline and junction disagree at one end, which may indicate a read error. The chain is built from TRBV27 and TRBJ2-2; D gene uncertain. The CDR3 spans 14 residues. Germline assignment: CDR1 MNHEY and CDR2 SMNVEV (reference sequence). In DNA, the CDR3 is TGTGCCAGCAGTTTATCCGGTAACATCGGGGAGCTGTTTTTT. This translates into CASSLSGNIGELFF.

This chain links TRBV19 with TRBJ1-5, with 8 bases lining up with TRBD1. V shed 3 bases, J shed 8 bases, and the junction held 6 bases outside the gene matches. This CDR3 region has 14 residues. The V gene's germline CDR1 is LNHDA and CDR2 SQIVND (reference sequence). CDR3 in amino acids: CASSMADREEPQHF. The CDR3 DNA reads TGTGCCAGTAGTATGGCGGACAGGGAAGAGCCCCAGCATTTT.

This chain joins TRBV5-4 and TRBJ1-2; D possibly corresponds to TRBD1 (5 bases). CDR1 and CDR2 from the germline V gene are SGHNT and YYREEE (reference sequence). The CDR3 is 12 residues long. V lost 0 bases and J lost 5, with 5 bases in between. The CDR3 reads CASSLGGYGYTF. In DNA, the CDR3 is TGTGCCAGCAGCTTGGGGGGGTATGGCTACACCTTC.

The genes are TRBV27 and TRBJ1-5; no firm D call. V was trimmed by 3 bases and J by 5 bases, leaving 8 bases between them. The CDR3 length is 13 residues. CDR1 and CDR2 (germline): MNHEY, SMNVEV (reference sequence). CDR3 sequence: CASSFYGDQPQHF. The CDR3 DNA follows: TGTGCCAGCAGTTTTTATGGTGATCAGCCCCAGCATTTT.

V gene TRBV7-9 combines with J gene TRBJ2-1; D unresolved. Trimming removed 1 base at V and 9 bases at J, with 7 bases between. The CDR3 runs to 12 residues. Per the germline V gene, CDR1 is SEHNR and CDR2 is FQNEAQ (reference sequence). As DNA, the CDR3 is TGTGCCAGCAGCTTAGAGCGCTTTGAGCAGTTCTTC. It encodes CASSLERFEQFF.